What follows are 31 T cell receptor beta chains derived from one specimen sequenced in a study of radiation and T cells in renal cell carcinoma. Time point meaning: blood 4 weeks post-SBRT, at nephrectomy. Stated treatment: 15 Gy SBRT to primary tumor, nephrectomy 4 weeks later. The method was immunoSEQ multiplex PCR; TCRdb's version includes in-frame clones alone and lacks a portion of them. The sample lists tens of thousands of clones; 70% to 90% were seen once. Sequenced material: blood, taken from a patient whose treatment included radiotherapy and nephrectomy. These receptors came from a man aged 45-65 years with renal cell carcinoma.

The rearrangement uses TRBV6-5 and TRBJ1-2; perhaps TRBD1 as D (6 bases). Trimming removed 6 bases from V and 5 bases from J, with 16 bases in between. This CDR3 spans 14 amino acids. Germline loops: CDR1 MNHEY, CDR2 SVGAGI. CDR3: CASSREGERYGYTF. CDR3 nucleotide sequence: TGTGCCAGCAGCAGAGAGGGGGAGCGGTATGGCTACACCTTC.

Points on this clone: Other DNA sequences from this sample encode an identical CDR3 as well. The chain has TRBV5-1 and TRBJ2-1, with 8 bases that match TRBD2. The CDR3 consists of 15 residues. V shed 4 bases and J 0 bases; nucleotides not matched to a gene: 3. From germline, CDR1 is SGHRS and CDR2 YFSETQ. DNA of the CDR3: TGCGCCAGCAGCCCAACTAGCGGCTCCTACAATGAGCAGTTCTTC. It is translated as CASSPTSGSYNEQFF.

The rearrangement links TRBV2 to TRBJ2-7; no definite D call. CDR1 SNHLY and CDR2 FYNNEI come from the germline V gene. Trimming cost V 6 bases and J 2 bases, with 17 bases left between them. The CDR3 covers 15 residues. CDR3 protein: CASRDIQQPTYEQYF. The CDR3, as DNA: TGTGCCAGCAGGGATATTCAGCAGCCTACCTACGAGCAGTACTTC.

J is TRBJ2-5 and V is TRBV6-5; 8 bases fit TRBD1. Looked up from germline, CDR1 is MNHEY and CDR2 is SVGAGI. The CDR3 spans 13 residues. V trimming: 5 bases; J trimming: 5 bases; junction bases outside the gene matches: 4. The CDR3 DNA sequence: TGTGCCAGCAGTGCAGGGGGCGGGGAGACCCAGTACTTC. Translation: CASSAGGGETQYF.

This chain joins TRBV5-6 and TRBJ1-6; D not certain. V dropped 0 bases and J dropped 6 bases, with 13 bases sitting between them. CDR1 and CDR2 (germline): SGHDT, YYEEEE. The CDR3 length is 16 residues. The CDR3, as DNA: TGTGCCAGCAGCTTGGAGGCCAGAATCTCTAATTCACCCCTCCACTTT. Translating it yields CASSLEARISNSPLHF.

This chain links TRBV7-2 with TRBJ2-1; unclear D gene. This CDR3 has 13 amino acids. Germline V gene data show CDR1 as SGHTA and CDR2 as FQGNSA. Trimming removed 6 bases from V and 7 bases from J, with 13 bases in between. CDR3 in amino acids: CASSLEFLNEQFF. CDR3 coding DNA: TGTGCCAGCAGTTTGGAGTTTCTTAATGAGCAGTTCTTC.

The chain carries TRBV7-9 and TRBJ1-4, with D possibly being TRBD1 (6 bases). The CDR3 totals 16 residues. V gave up 6 bases and J gave up 0 bases, with 14 bases separating them. Germline assignment: CDR1 SEHNR and CDR2 FQNEAQ (reference sequence). The CDR3 region is CASRRDIGATNEKLFF. In nucleotides, the CDR3 is TGTGCCAGCAGGCGGGACATAGGTGCAACTAATGAAAAACTGTTTTTT.

This clone occurred once. The V gene is TRBV11-3, the J gene TRBJ2-5; 8 positions match TRBD2. V lost 5 bases, J lost 4 bases, and 6 bases stayed unmatched. This CDR3 contains 14 residues. Per germline, CDR1 SGHNT and CDR2 YENEEA. CDR3 nucleotide sequence: TGTGCCAGCAGCCTATCGGGAGGGGGAGAGACCCAGTACTTC. Amino acids: CASSLSGGGETQYF.

The chain joins TRBV18 to TRBJ2-3; the D gene is possibly TRBD2 (5 bases). The germline V and J ends were trimmed by 6 bases and 5 bases, with 15 bases remaining between them. Per the germline V gene, CDR1 is KGHSH and CDR2 is LQKENI. The CDR3 runs to 14 residues. This CDR3 is CASSSPVALDTQYF. DNA of the CDR3: TGTGCCAGCTCCTCTCCGGTAGCGTTAGATACGCAGTATTTT.

The chain carries TRBV7-8 and TRBJ2-1, with D perhaps assigned TRBD1 or TRBD2 (5 bases each). CDR1 and CDR2 from the germline V gene are SGHVS and FQNEAQ. Between the trimmed V and J ends, which lost 1 base and 6 bases, there was a span of 7 bases. There are 13 residues in the CDR3. CDR3 sequence reads: CASSLGGSNEQFF. In DNA form, the CDR3 reads TGTGCCAGCAGCTTAGGGGGGAGCAATGAGCAGTTCTTC.

This clone was seen more than once but under ten times. The rearrangement uses TRBV18 and TRBJ2-7; maybe TRBD1 (5 bases). The germline V gene has CDR1 KGHSH and CDR2 LQKENI. The V end was cut by 3 bases, the J end by 5 bases, with 11 bases between. The CDR3 length is 13 residues. The CDR3 region has the DNA TGTGCCAGCTCACCTCAACAGGCGGACGAGCAGTACTTC. This encodes CASSPQQADEQYF. The full variable domain, with the rest looked up from reference TRBV18 and TRBJ2-7, is NAGVMQNPRHLVRRRGQEARLRCSPMKGHSHVYWYRQLPEEGLKFMVYLQKENIIDESGMPKERFSAEFPKEGPSILRIQQVVRGDSAAYFCASSPQQADEQYFGPGTRLTVT.

The V and J genes are TRBV30 and TRBJ1-5, with D perhaps matching TRBD1 (6 bases). Germline-derived CDR1 and CDR2 are GTSNPN and SVGIG (reference sequence). This CDR3 is built from 14 residues. The ends were cut back, 0 bases at V and 6 bases at J, with 12 bases in the middle. The CDR3, as DNA: TGTGCCTGGAGTGTATTGGGGGGCGGTCAGCCCCAGCATTTT. It translates to CAWSVLGGGQPQHF. Complete variable domain (other parts from reference TRBV30 and TRBJ1-5): SQTIHQWPATLVQPVGSPLSLECTVEGTSNPNLYWYRQAAGRGLQLLFYSVGIGQISSEVPQNLSASRPQDRQFILSSKKLLLSDSGFYLCAWSVLGGGQPQHFGDGTRLSIL.

J is TRBJ2-7 and V is TRBV18, with TRBD2 matching 14 bases. The trim removed 0 bases at V and 4 bases at J, leaving 2 bases unmatched. Germline-derived CDR1 and CDR2 are KGHSH and LQKENI. The CDR3 contains 16 residues. CDR3 DNA sequence: TGTGCCAGCTCACCACCGACTAGCGGGGGGGCTTACGAGCAGTACTTC. Residues: CASSPPTSGGAYEQYF.

The V and J genes are TRBV19 and TRBJ2-1; no definite D call. The CDR3 loop spans 16 amino acids. Germline CDR1 LNHDA, CDR2 SQIVND (reference sequence). V was shortened by 5 bases and J by 4 bases, with 18 bases between the two germline ends. This CDR3 reads CASSPSDKGLYNEQFF. Written as DNA, the CDR3 is TGTGCCAGTAGTCCTTCCGACAAGGGTCTTTACAATGAGCAGTTCTTC.

The chain links TRBV7-8 to TRBJ2-5, with 8 bases aligning to TRBD1. The CDR3 has 14 amino acids. Germline-derived CDR1 and CDR2 are SGHVS and FQNEAQ. V lost 4 bases, J lost 5 bases, and 6 bases stayed unmatched. The chain's CDR3 is CASSSGTGTETQYF. CDR3 nucleotides: TGTGCCAGCAGCTCCGGGACAGGAACCGAGACCCAGTACTTC.

There are a few counts of this clone. V is TRBV30 and J is TRBJ2-2; maybe TRBD2 (7 bases). CDR1 is GTSNPN and CDR2 is SVGIG in the germline V gene (reference sequence). There are 15 residues in the CDR3. Trimming took off 4 bases at V and 5 bases at J, with 17 bases between the two ends. CDR3 in amino acids: CAWTKVGGQTGELFF. CDR3 bases: TGTGCCTGGACGAAGGTCGGGGGGCAAACCGGGGAGCTGTTTTTT.

This clone was detected once. In DNA form, the CDR3 reads TGTGCCAGCTCACCACGGTATGAGCAGTTCTTC. The encoded protein is CASSPRYEQFF. The V gene is TRBV18, the J gene TRBJ2-1; no clear D gene. This CDR3 region has 11 residues. Germline V gene data show CDR1 as KGHSH and CDR2 as LQKENI. Trimming pared 1 base from V and 8 bases from J, leaving 3 bases between.

The chain couples TRBV7-2 to TRBJ2-3; D gene uncertain. V shed 8 bases and J shed 3 bases, with 12 bases lying between them. CDR1 is SGHTA and CDR2 is FQGNSA in the germline V gene. The CDR3 has 13 amino acids. The CDR3 coding sequence is TGTGCCAGCTCCGAAGTAAGGACAGATACGCAGTATTTT. This sequence encodes CASSEVRTDTQYF.

V gene TRBV6-6 combines with J gene TRBJ1-1; D is perhaps TRBD1 (5 bases). The CDR3 is 11 residues long. The V end was cut by 6 bases, the J end by 11 bases, with 13 bases between. Germline V lookup: CDR1 MNHNY, CDR2 SVGAGI (reference sequence). Here the CDR3 DNA reads TGTGCCAGCAGGACAGAGGGCGGTGCTTTCTTT. It codes for CASRTEGGAFF.

The chain uses TRBV6-5 and TRBJ2-5; tentative D call: TRBD1 (5 bases). Looked up from germline, CDR1 is MNHEY and CDR2 is SVGAGI. V lost 3 bases and J 4 bases, leaving 6 bases between the germline ends. CDR3 length: 12 amino acids. The CDR3 reads CASSYQGETQYF. The DNA of the CDR3 is TGTGCCAGCAGTTATCAGGGAGAGACCCAGTACTTC.

A single count supports this clone. The V gene is TRBV5-4, the J gene TRBJ1-1; D is perhaps TRBD1 (6 bases). The CDR3 runs 14 residues. V lost 3 bases and J lost 2, with 11 bases in between. CDR1 is SGHNT, CDR2 YYREEE, per germline (reference sequence). The DNA for the CDR3 is TGTGCCAGCAGCTACGGACAGCCTAACACTGAAGCTTTCTTT. The encoded protein is CASSYGQPNTEAFF.

This chain connects TRBV5-5 to TRBJ1-5; maybe TRBD1 (5 bases). Trimming shortened V by 4 bases and J by 2 bases, and 19 bases separated the two germline ends. The CDR3 loop spans 17 amino acids. Per the germline V gene, CDR1 is SGHKS and CDR2 is YYEKEE (reference sequence). The CDR3 DNA sequence: TGTGCCAGCAGCCCCGGATGGCAGGGCTTCGGCAATCAGCCCCAGCATTTT. Residues: CASSPGWQGFGNQPQHF.

The J gene is TRBJ2-7, the V gene TRBV27, with 7 bases matching TRBD2. The CDR3 spans 13 residues. Trimming at V came to 6 bases and at J to 7 bases, leaving 9 bases not matched to a gene. Germline CDR1 is MNHEY and CDR2 is SMNVEV (reference sequence). CDR3: CASRAAGSVEQYF. CDR3 in DNA: TGTGCCAGCAGGGCAGCGGGGTCTGTGGAGCAGTACTTC.

This chain links TRBV5-1 with TRBJ2-3, with TRBD2 identical over 9 bases. This CDR3 contains 19 residues. The germline V gene has CDR1 SGHRS and CDR2 YFSETQ. V lost 4 bases to trimming and J lost 1 base; unmatched junction nucleotides: 16. The CDR3 sequence is CASSPGVAGAIAGTDTQYF. Here the CDR3 DNA reads TGCGCCAGCAGCCCCGGGGTAGCGGGGGCCATAGCTGGCACAGATACGCAGTATTTT. Looking up the rest from reference TRBV5-1 and TRBJ2-3 gives the full variable domain: KAGVTQTPRYLIKTRGQQVTLSCSPISGHRSVSWYQQTPGQGLQFLFEYFSETQRNKGNFPGRFSGRQFSNSRSEMNVSTLELGDSALYLCASSPGVAGAIAGTDTQYFGPGTRLTVL.

With respect to this clone: Relative to the germline gene, one junction end is altered; a read error may explain this. The CDR3 region has the DNA TGTGCCAACCCCGAGGAGGGGATCTGGAAAGAGGATTTT. The encoded protein is CANPEEGIWKEDF. The rearrangement links TRBV27 to TRBJ1-3; the D gene is possibly TRBD1 (5 bases). There are 13 residues in the CDR3. From germline, CDR1 is MNHEY and CDR2 SMNVEV (reference sequence).

This chain uses TRBV5-6 with TRBJ2-1, with 12 positions matching TRBD2. Germline assignment: CDR1 SGHDT and CDR2 YYEEEE. The CDR3 sequence is 17 residues long. V dropped 4 bases and J dropped 6; count of bases not matched to a gene: 11. The CDR3 DNA is TGTGCCAGCAGCCGGCTAGCGGGAGGGCCGGGCGCCAATGAGCAGTTCTTC. Translated: CASSRLAGGPGANEQFF.

V and J are TRBV15 and TRBJ1-4; D is ambiguous. Germline V gene data show CDR1 as LNHNV and CDR2 as YYDKDF (reference sequence). The V gene lost 6 bases and the J gene lost 7 bases, with 12 bases spanning the gap. The CDR3 loop spans 13 amino acids. The CDR3 sequence: CATRRARVEKLFF. The CDR3 DNA follows: TGTGCCACCAGGAGGGCGAGGGTTGAAAAACTGTTTTTT.

The rearrangement joins TRBV19 to TRBJ1-5, with a tentative D call TRBD1 (6 bases). CDR3 length: 15 amino acids. Germline V gene lookup returns CDR1 LNHDA and CDR2 SQIVND (reference sequence). V was trimmed by 4 bases and J by 5 bases, leaving 15 bases between them. CDR3 in amino acids: CASSTRTGLDQPQHF. In DNA, the CDR3 is TGTGCCAGTAGTACCCGAACAGGGCTAGATCAGCCCCAGCATTTT. The full variable domain, its missing parts supplied by reference TRBV19 and TRBJ1-5, is DGGITQSPKYLFRKEGQNVTLSCEQNLNHDAMYWYRQDPGQGLRLIYYSQIVNDFQKGDIAEGYSVSREKKESFPLTVTSAQKNPTAFYLCASSTRTGLDQPQHFGDGTRLSIL.

The V call is TRBV6-5, the J call TRBJ2-3, with a weak D call TRBD1 (5 bases). The V end was cut by 2 bases, the J end by 0 bases, with 12 bases between. Germline assignment: CDR1 MNHEY and CDR2 SVGAGI. The CDR3 totals 16 residues. The CDR3 sequence: CASSYTGARSTDTQYF. The DNA of the CDR3 is TGTGCCAGCAGTTACACAGGAGCGAGAAGCACAGATACGCAGTATTTT.

The J gene is TRBJ1-1, the V gene TRBV19; 7 bases are shared with TRBD1. V gave up 6 bases and J gave up 1 base; unmatched junction bases: 5. There are 14 residues in the CDR3. CDR1 and CDR2 from the germline V gene are LNHDA and SQIVND (reference sequence). CDR3 DNA sequence: TGTGCCAGTAGAACGGACAGGACGAACACTGAAGCTTTCTTT. This codes for CASRTDRTNTEAFF.

V gene TRBV7-3 combines with J gene TRBJ2-6; 7 nucleotides align to TRBD1. Germline CDR1 is SGHTA and CDR2 is FQGTGA. V gave up 5 bases and J gave up 4 bases; unmatched junction bases: 8. The CDR3 consists of 16 residues. The CDR3, as DNA: TGTGCCAGCAGCGACAGGGATCTAGGAGGGGCCAACGTCCTGACTTTC. Translated, it gives CASSDRDLGGANVLTF.